Below are 14 T cell receptor beta chains sequenced from a single sample in a study of shared clonotypes between healthy human individuals. Libraries were prepared by immunoSEQ multiplex PCR; TCRdb keeps only in-frame clonotypes and omits some of them. The sample records 2 million to 3 million clones, just over 90% being singletons. The sequencing input was naive CD4+ T cells sorted from blood. As to subset: CD45RA+ positively selected. These receptors came from a young man in good health.

The chain has TRBV18 and TRBJ1-1; 7 nucleotides line up with TRBD1. Germline-derived CDR1 and CDR2 are KGHSH and LQKENI. Unmatched junction bases numbered 5, after V lost 1 base and J lost 3 bases. The CDR3 runs 15 residues. In nucleotides, the CDR3 is TGTGCCAGCTCACCACAACAGGGGTGGGACACTGAAGCTTTCTTT. Amino acid sequence: CASSPQQGWDTEAFF.

With respect to this clone: The sample has other DNA sequences that encode this CDR3 too. The chain carries TRBV19 and TRBJ2-7; the match to TRBD1 covers 9 bases. V lost 5 bases, J lost 4 bases, and 3 bases stayed unmatched. Per germline, CDR1 LNHDA and CDR2 SQIVND (reference sequence). The CDR3 length is 13 residues. CDR3 sequence: CASSVGQGYEQYF. The CDR3 bases are TGTGCCAGTAGTGTAGGACAGGGGTACGAGCAGTACTTC.

V usage is TRBV6-6 and J usage is TRBJ2-7, with 8 nucleotides matching TRBD2. Trimming removed 5 bases from V and 0 bases from J; junction bases left unmatched: 6. The V gene's germline CDR1 is MNHNY and CDR2 SVGAGI (reference sequence). The CDR3 has 15 amino acids. The CDR3 nucleotides read TGTGCCAGCAGTAACCTAGCGGGTACCTCCTACGAGCAGTACTTC. This sequence encodes CASSNLAGTSYEQYF.

This chain joins TRBV7-9 and TRBJ2-1; 10 positions agree with TRBD2. V lost 5 bases and J lost 4; bases outside the gene matches: 5. The CDR3 contains 15 residues. The germline V gene has CDR1 SEHNR and CDR2 FQNEAQ (reference sequence). The CDR3 sequence is CASSRTSGNYNEQFF. CDR3 DNA sequence: TGTGCCAGCAGCCGTACTAGCGGGAATTACAATGAGCAGTTCTTC.

The chain couples TRBV5-1 to TRBJ2-2, with D unresolved. Germline V gene sequence: CDR1 SGHRS, CDR2 YFSETQ. The CDR3 consists of 14 residues. Trimming left V 2 bases short and J 4 bases short, with 9 bases between. CDR3: CASSFVTGTGELFF. The CDR3 bases are TGCGCCAGCAGCTTTGTAACGGGCACCGGGGAGCTGTTTTTT.

As for this clone: This specimen includes other DNA sequences encoding the same CDR3. This chain joins TRBV5-4 and TRBJ2-3, with 7 bases fitting TRBD2. V was clipped by 3 bases and J by 0 bases; unmatched bases: 4. This CDR3 spans 15 amino acids. Germline V lookup: CDR1 SGHNT, CDR2 YYREEE (reference sequence). CDR3 in amino acids: CASSSGGTSTDTQYF. CDR3 bases: TGTGCCAGCAGCTCCGGGGGGACCAGCACAGATACGCAGTATTTT.

To note about this clone: This sample includes further DNA sequences coding for the same CDR3. The gene calls are TRBV30 and TRBJ2-7; weak D call: TRBD1 (5 bases). There are 12 residues in the CDR3. CDR1 is GTSNPN and CDR2 is SVGIG in the germline V gene (reference sequence). V lost 1 base and J 4 bases, leaving 8 bases between the germline ends. The CDR3 bases are TGTGCCTGGAGTGGAGACAGTTACGAGCAGTACTTC. Protein sequence: CAWSGDSYEQYF. Full variable domain (remainder filled in from reference TRBV30 and TRBJ2-7): SQTIHQWPATLVQPVGSPLSLECTVEGTSNPNLYWYRQAAGRGLQLLFYSVGIGQISSEVPQNLSASRPQDRQFILSSKKLLLSDSGFYLCAWSGDSYEQYFGPGTRLTVT.

The chain couples TRBV19 to TRBJ1-5; D ambiguous. The CDR3 has 20 amino acids. Looked up from germline, CDR1 is LNHDA and CDR2 is SQIVND (reference sequence). The ends were cut back, 3 bases at V and 1 base at J, with 25 bases in the middle. In DNA, the CDR3 is TGTGCCAGTAGTATGGTCTCTAAGTTGTCGGCCAGGACGAGCAATCAGCCCCAGCATTTT. Translated: CASSMVSKLSARTSNQPQHF.

The V call is TRBV7-2, the J call TRBJ1-3; possibly TRBD1 for D (5 bases). The CDR3 extends over 14 amino acids. Looked up from germline, CDR1 is SGHTA and CDR2 is FQGNSA. The V gene lost 3 bases and the J gene lost 7 bases, with 13 bases spanning the gap. The chain's CDR3 is CASSFSGHENTIYF. The CDR3 bases are TGTGCCAGCAGCTTTTCCGGACACGAGAACACCATATATTTT.

The J gene is TRBJ1-1, the V gene TRBV5-1, with a possible D match to TRBD1 (6 bases). The CDR3 contains 18 residues. Germline CDR1 is SGHRS and CDR2 is YFSETQ. V was clipped by 2 bases and J by 0 bases, with 20 bases between them. The CDR3 nucleotides read TGCGCCAGCAGCTTATTTCCCGGGGGCGCAGATATGAACACTGAAGCTTTCTTT. Translating gives CASSLFPGGADMNTEAFF.

J is TRBJ1-5 and V is TRBV7-2; unclear D gene. V was pared by 3 bases and J by 2 bases, with 11 bases between. In germline, CDR1 is SGHTA, CDR2 FQGNSA. CDR3 length: 15 residues. The chain's CDR3 is CASSFVGQGNQPQHF. In DNA, the CDR3 is TGTGCCAGCAGCTTCGTAGGGCAGGGCAATCAGCCCCAGCATTTT.

The chain is built from TRBV30 and TRBJ2-5; TRBD1 agrees at 9 bases. The end of the DNA aligns better with TRBJ2-7, so the J call may be wrong. From germline, CDR1 is GTSNPN and CDR2 SVGIG (reference sequence). CDR3 length equals 13 residues. The CDR3 bases are TGTGCCTGGGCGGGACAGGGAGGGTACGAGCAGTACTTC. Its protein product is CAWAGQGGYEQYF.

This chain joins TRBV5-1 and TRBJ2-2, with 9 positions matching TRBD1. There are 13 residues in the CDR3. The V segment lost 7 bases and the J segment 6 bases; nucleotides outside the gene matches: 4. Per the germline V gene, CDR1 is SGHRS and CDR2 is YFSETQ. The CDR3 reads CASGDRDAGELFF. The CDR3 DNA reads TGCGCCAGCGGGGACAGGGACGCCGGGGAGCTGTTTTTT.

The V gene is TRBV5-1, the J gene TRBJ1-2; a weak D match, TRBD1 (5 bases). The germline V gene encodes CDR1 SGHRS and CDR2 YFSETQ. The CDR3 totals 18 residues. The V end was cut by 4 bases, the J end by 8 bases, with 30 bases between. CDR3 protein: CASSRGHGGPGREEGYTF. CDR3 DNA sequence: TGCGCCAGCAGCCGAGGCCATGGGGGTCCCGGAAGGGAGGAGGGCTACACCTTC.